The rows below give T cell receptor beta chains drawn from one sample of a study of blood T cell repertoires in COVID-19. Here immunoSEQ multiplex PCR was the method, and the copy in TCRdb shows in-frame clones only, minus some. The sample contains fewer than 250,000 clones, around 90% of which appear only once. The source material was peripheral blood. These receptors were collected from a man between 65 and 85 years old with acute or convalescent COVID-19. The CDR3 runs from the conserved cysteine through the conserved F or W. The D gene is left open where the match is weak. Clone size, where shown, is once, few, many, or a class for clones that have expanded.

TRBV13,TRBD1,NA,TRBJ2-1,TGTGCCAGCAGCGGCCGACAGGGGAGCTCCTACAATGAGCAGTTCTTC,CASSGRQGSSYNEQFF
TRBV5-1,NA,NA,TRBJ2-1,TGCGCCAGCAGCTTCAGGGTCGGATCCTACAATGAGCAGTTCTTC,CASSFRVGSYNEQFF
TRBV13,NA,NA,TRBJ1-3,TGTGCCAGCAGCTTAAGAAGACACTCTGGAAACACCATATATTTT,CASSLRRHSGNTIYF
TRBV3-1/TRBV3-2,NA,once,TRBJ1-5,TGTGCCAGCAGCCCAGGGATTAATCAGCCCCAGCATTTT,CASSPGINQPQHF
TRBV3-1/TRBV3-2,TRBD1,once,TRBJ1-2,TGTGCCAGCAGCCCGAGTGGGGACAGGGGTTTCTTTGGCTACACCTTC,CASSPSGDRGFFGYTF
TRBV5-4,TRBD2,NA,TRBJ2-2,TGTGCCAGCAGCCTCCGGACTAGCCCCGCCGGGGAGCTGTTTTTT,CASSLRTSPAGELFF
TRBV7-6,TRBD1,NA,TRBJ2-2,TGTGCCAGCAGCTCAATAGTCTCCGGGACAGGGGTTGGCGGGGAGCTGTTTTTT,CASSSIVSGTGVGGELFF
TRBV18,TRBD1,NA,TRBJ1-4,TGTGCCAGCTCACCACTCCAGGGGGCGGCGGAAAAACTGTTTTTT,CASSPLQGAAEKLFF
TRBV9,TRBD2,NA,TRBJ2-2,TGTGCCAGCAGCGCCACTAGCGCGAACACCGGGGAGCTGTTTTTT,CASSATSANTGELFF
TRBV7-9,NA,NA,TRBJ1-2,TGTGCCAGCAGCTTAGACAGGCCTTATGGCTACACCTTC,CASSLDRPYGYTF
TRBV7-9,NA,NA,TRBJ2-7,TGTGCCAGCAGCTTTGTCAGGTCAGAAGAGCAGTACTTC,CASSFVRSEEQYF
TRBV19,TRBD1,NA,TRBJ1-1,TGTGCCAGTAGTACCAGACAGGGACGGACTGAAGCTTTCTTT,CASSTRQGRTEAFF
TRBV18,NA,NA,TRBJ1-5,TGTGCCAGCTCCCTCACGAGAGAACAGCCCCAGCATTTT,CASSLTREQPQHF
TRBV21-1,NA,NA,TRBJ2-6,TGTGCCAGCAGCAAGCGGGGACAGCGCTGCTCTGGGGCCAACGTCCTGACTTTC,CASSKRGQRCSGANVLTF
TRBV7-9,TRBD1,NA,TRBJ2-7,TGTGCCAGCAGCTCCCCCCTCGTACAGGGGGAGCAGTACTTC,CASSSPLVQGEQYF
TRBV27,NA,NA,TRBJ1-5,TGTGCCAGCAGTAGACAGGAAAATCAGCCCCAGCATTTT,CASSRQENQPQHF
TRBV2,TRBD1,NA,TRBJ1-4,TGTGCCAGCAGTCCCCCAAGGAACACGGGACAGGGTGAAAAACTGTTTTTT,CASSPPRNTGQGEKLFF
TRBV19,NA,NA,TRBJ2-7,TGTGCCAGTAGTTCTTCTAATCCGGGGTCCTACGAGCAGTACTTC,CASSSSNPGSYEQYF
TRBV6-5,NA,NA,TRBJ2-3,TGTGCCAGCGGGACATCTAGCACAGATACGCAGTATTTT,CASGTSSTDTQYF
TRBV7-2,TRBD2,NA,TRBJ2-5,TGTGCCAGCAGCCTCGGACTAGCGGGAGGGCAAGAGACCCAGTACTTC,CASSLGLAGGQETQYF
TRBV7-2,NA,once,TRBJ2-7,TGTGCCAGCAGCCGGGGTTCTGAGCCCTACGAGCAGTACTTC,CASSRGSEPYEQYF
TRBV27,TRBD1,NA,TRBJ1-4,TGTGCCAGCAGGAATACAGGGGGCCCGAAGCGTGGCGAAAAACTGTTTTTT,CASRNTGGPKRGEKLFF
TRBV18,NA,NA,TRBJ1-5,TGTGCCAGCTCACCTGCCGGCCGGGATCAGCCCCAGCATTTT,CASSPAGRDQPQHF
TRBV5-1,NA,NA,TRBJ1-3,TGCGCCAGCAGCGAGGTTGGAAACACCATATATTTT,CASSEVGNTIYF
TRBV19,TRBD1,NA,TRBJ1-5,TGTGCCAGTAGTACATCGGGACAGAAAAATCAGCCCCAGCATTTT,CASSTSGQKNQPQHF
TRBV6-1,NA,NA,TRBJ1-5,TGTGCCAGCAGTGAAGCGGGTTCAGGTCAGCCCCAGCATTTT,CASSEAGSGQPQHF
TRBV9,TRBD1,NA,TRBJ1-2,TGTGCCAGCAGCGTCGGAAGCCTCGGGACAGGGAACTATGGCTACACCTTC,CASSVGSLGTGNYGYTF
TRBV6-5,TRBD2,once,TRBJ2-2,TGTGCCAGCAGTCGTAGCGGGGGTAACACCGGGGAGCTGTTTTTT,CASSRSGGNTGELFF
TRBV2,TRBD2,NA,TRBJ2-5,TGTGCCAGCAAAATAGGGACTAGCGGGACTGGTAAGAACTTC,CASKIGTSGTGKNF
TRBV11-2,TRBD2,NA,TRBJ2-7,TGTGCCAGCAGCTACCGACTAGCCAGAGACGAGCAGTACTTC,CASSYRLARDEQYF
TRBV6-2/TRBV6-3,NA,few,TRBJ1-2,TGTGCCAGCAGTGCAGGACAGAACTATGGCTACACCTTC,CASSAGQNYGYTF
TRBV19,NA,NA,TRBJ2-2,TGTGCCAGTAGTATAGGGCGGGGGACATTCACCGGGGAGCTGTTTTTT,CASSIGRGTFTGELFF
TRBV3-1/TRBV3-2,TRBD1,few,TRBJ2-7,TGTGCCAGCAGCCAGTGGGACAGGGTTGATGTCGGCTACGAGCAGTACTTC,CASSQWDRVDVGYEQYF
TRBV5-1,TRBD2,once,TRBJ2-1,TGCGCCAGCAGCGCGTCGGGACTAGCGGGGACCTACAATGAGCAGTTCTTC,CASSASGLAGTYNEQFF
TRBV3-1/TRBV3-2,NA,NA,TRBJ2-5,TGTGCCAGCAGCCAAGAAGTACGGCAGGGGAGAGAGACCCAGTACTTC,CASSQEVRQGRETQYF
TRBV6-5,TRBD2,NA,TRBJ2-2,TGTGCCAGCAAAGCGGGAGTGGCCGGGGAGCTGTTTTTT,CASKAGVAGELFF
TRBV2,TRBD2,NA,TRBJ2-1,TGTGCCAGCAGTGGACTAGCCGAGCAGTTCTTC,CASSGLAEQFF
TRBV6-2/TRBV6-3,TRBD1,NA,TRBJ1-1,TGTGCCAGCAGCATGAGACAGGGCACTGAAGCTTTCTTT,CASSMRQGTEAFF
TRBV12-5,TRBD1,NA,TRBJ2-6,TGTGCTAGTGGTACTACGGGACAGGGAATCGCTGGGGCCAACGTCCTGACTTTC,CASGTTGQGIAGANVLTF
TRBV7-9,TRBD1,NA,TRBJ1-2,TGTGCCAGCAGTCTTTGGGACAGGGGGTCCAATGGCTACACCTTC,CASSLWDRGSNGYTF
TRBV7-3,TRBD2,NA,TRBJ2-6,TGTGCCAGCAGCACCCGAGCGGGAGCTGGGGCCAACGTCCTGACTTTC,CASSTRAGAGANVLTF
TRBV4-1,TRBD1,NA,TRBJ2-7,TGCGCCAGCAGCAGTAAGGGACAGGGGAGCTACGAGCAGTACTTC,CASSSKGQGSYEQYF
TRBV6-5,NA,NA,TRBJ2-5,TGTGCCAGCAGCTTAGACCTCGGGAATCAAGAGACCCAGTACTTC,CASSLDLGNQETQYF
TRBV28,TRBD1,NA,TRBJ1-5,TGTGCCAGCAGTCCACCCCGGACAGGCGGCAATCAGCCCCAGCATTTT,CASSPPRTGGNQPQHF
TRBV19,NA,NA,TRBJ1-5,TGTGCCAGTAGTGGGGGGTATGGCAATCAGCCCCAGCATTTT,CASSGGYGNQPQHF
TRBV18,NA,NA,TRBJ2-3,TGTGCCAGCTCACTCGGGACACTTAGCACAGATACGCAGTATTTT,CASSLGTLSTDTQYF
TRBV6-2/TRBV6-3,NA,NA,TRBJ1-1,TGTGCCAGCAGTTACTCGGGGGGGCTAGAAGCTTTCTTT,CASSYSGGLEAFF
TRBV5-1,TRBD1,NA,TRBJ1-6,TGCGCCAGCAGCTTGTCGTGGACAGGGATGACTTCACCCCTCCACTTT,CASSLSWTGMTSPLHF
TRBV19,NA,NA,TRBJ2-1,TGTGCCAGTAGCGATATAGGGGTCAGAAGTGAGCAGTTCTTC,CASSDIGVRSEQFF
TRBV4-1,TRBD1,NA,TRBJ1-2,TGCGCCAGCAGCCAAGAGGGGACAGGTGCTAACTATGGCTACACCTTC,CASSQEGTGANYGYTF
TRBV5-1,NA,NA,TRBJ1-1,TGCGCCAGCAGCCTTGGAAGGGGTGCCATGAACACTGAAGCTTTCTTT,CASSLGRGAMNTEAFF
TRBV6-5,TRBD1,NA,TRBJ1-2,TGTGCCAGCAGTTACCGGACAGGGGCCGGCTACACCTTC,CASSYRTGAGYTF
TRBV28,NA,NA,TRBJ2-7,TGTGCCAGCAGCCCATACCCCTTAGCAGATAACTACGAGCAGTACTTC,CASSPYPLADNYEQYF
TRBV4-2,NA,NA,TRBJ2-5,TGTGCCAGCAGCCAAGAGCCGGGTCGAGAGACCCAGTACTTC,CASSQEPGRETQYF
TRBV27,TRBD1,NA,TRBJ1-2,TGTGCCAGCAGTCCCTCGACAGGGGTGGTCTATGGCTACACCTTC,CASSPSTGVVYGYTF